The sequence of this TCR beta chain was determined in a study of blood T cell repertoires in COVID-19. Study details: Samples of COVID-19 (acute and convalescent) were obtained from the United States, Italy and Spain. Nucleic acid was either cDNA or gDNA, and it came from T cells, B-cell-depleted T cells, or PBMCs.

Participants' own reports of clinical history determined their cohort assignment. Symptom resolution, clearance, or two negative PCRs marked the recovered donors of Cohort 3. Produced via immunoSEQ multiplex PCR; TCRdb's table is partial and in-frame only. Found here are 280,000 or so clones, roughly 85% of them singletons; the top ten hold 6% to 7%. In this sample, this clone turned up a few times. The TCR was taken from a woman aged 40 to 55 who had recovered from COVID-19. The sequenced sample consisted of PBMCs or T cells enriched from blood (not recorded which).

The CDR3 nucleotides are TGTGCCAGCAGCCGTTACGGCTCTGGAAACACCATATATTTT. Amino acid sequence: CASSRYGSGNTIYF. V gene TRBV7-2 combines with J gene TRBJ1-3; D is uncertain. Germline V CDR1 and CDR2: SGHTA, FQGNSA. V was shortened by 5 bases and J by 0 bases, with 8 bases between the two germline ends. This CDR3 region has 14 residues. The complete variable domain, with remaining parts taken from reference TRBV7-2 and TRBJ1-3, reads GAGVSQSPSNKVTEKGKDVELRCDPISGHTALYWYRQSLGQGLEFLIYFQGNSAPDKSGLPSDRFSAERTGGSVSTLTIQRTQQEDSAVYLCASSRYGSGNTIYFGEGSWLTVV.